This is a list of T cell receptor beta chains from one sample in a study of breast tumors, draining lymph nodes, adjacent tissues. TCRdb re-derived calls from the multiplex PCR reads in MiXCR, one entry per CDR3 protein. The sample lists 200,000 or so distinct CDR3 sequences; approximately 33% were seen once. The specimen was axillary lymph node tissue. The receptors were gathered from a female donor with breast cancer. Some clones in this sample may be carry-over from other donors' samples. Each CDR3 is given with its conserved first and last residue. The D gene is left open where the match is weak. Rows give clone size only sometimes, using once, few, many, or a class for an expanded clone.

CDR3aa: CASSVGQGGQPQHF
CDR3nt: TGTGCCAGCAGCGTGGGACAGGGAGGTCAGCCCCAGCATTTT
j_gene: TRBJ1-5
abundance: -
v_gene: TRBV13
d_gene: TRBD1

CDR3aa: CATSDRTGKGGTQYF
CDR3nt: TGTGCCACCAGTGATCGGACAGGGAAAGGCGGGACCCAGTACTTC
j_gene: TRBJ2-5
abundance: many
v_gene: TRBV24-1
d_gene: TRBD1

CDR3aa: CASKRGGNEQFF
CDR3nt: TGTGCCAGTAAAAGAGGGGGAAATGAGCAGTTCTTC
j_gene: TRBJ2-1
abundance: many
v_gene: TRBV19
d_gene: -

CDR3aa: CASSLVGRGGNEKLFF
CDR3nt: TGTGCCAGCAGCTTGGTAGGCAGAGGGGGTAATGAAAAACTGTTTTTT
j_gene: TRBJ1-4
abundance: many
v_gene: TRBV5-6
d_gene: -

CDR3aa: CSAGSGGYNEKLFF
CDR3nt: TGCAGTGCTGGGTCAGGGGGATATAATGAAAAACTGTTTTTT
j_gene: TRBJ1-4
abundance: many
v_gene: TRBV20-1
d_gene: TRBD1

CDR3aa: CASSIRGSTDTQYF
CDR3nt: TGTGCCAGCAGTATCCGGGGGAGCACAGATACGCAGTATTTT
j_gene: TRBJ2-3
abundance: many
v_gene: TRBV2
d_gene: -

CDR3aa: CAIRDYQVVEQYF
CDR3nt: TGTGCCATCAGGGACTATCAAGTCGTGGAGCAGTACTTC
j_gene: TRBJ2-7
abundance: -
v_gene: TRBV10-3
d_gene: -

CDR3aa: CASSSQSGTSGRSYEQYF
CDR3nt: TGTGCCAGCAGTTCACAATCCGGGACTAGCGGGAGGAGCTACGAGCAGTACTTC
j_gene: TRBJ2-7
abundance: few
v_gene: TRBV27
d_gene: TRBD2

CDR3aa: CASSQDWKGVSYTF
CDR3nt: TGTGCCAGCAGCCAAGATTGGAAGGGGGTAAGCTACACCTTC
j_gene: TRBJ1-2
abundance: many
v_gene: TRBV3-1
d_gene: -

CDR3aa: CASSLYGSGAYEQYF
CDR3nt: TGTGCCAGCAGTTTATACGGGTCGGGAGCTTACGAGCAGTACTTC
j_gene: TRBJ2-7
abundance: -
v_gene: TRBV27
d_gene: -

CDR3aa: CATRDRGWNTIYF
CDR3nt: TGTGCCACTAGGGATCGAGGGTGGAACACCATATATTTT
j_gene: TRBJ1-3
abundance: -
v_gene: TRBV15
d_gene: -

CDR3aa: CASSPGSGQGGHEQYF
CDR3nt: TGTGCCAGCTCACCAGGATCCGGTCAGGGGGGTCACGAGCAGTACTTC
j_gene: TRBJ2-7
abundance: many
v_gene: TRBV18
d_gene: -

CDR3aa: CASSLPMSGPQETQYF
CDR3nt: TGTGCCAGCAGCTTACCCATGTCAGGGCCACAAGAGACCCAGTACTTC
j_gene: TRBJ2-5
abundance: -
v_gene: TRBV7-9
d_gene: -

CDR3aa: CASSLVRGAGGNTIYF
CDR3nt: TGTGCCAGTAGTTTGGTACGGGGGGCAGGTGGAAACACCATATATTTT
j_gene: TRBJ1-3
abundance: -
v_gene: TRBV19
d_gene: -

CDR3aa: CSARSLAARGTDTQYF
CDR3nt: TGCAGCGCCCGAAGCCTAGCGGCGAGGGGCACAGATACGCAGTATTTT
j_gene: TRBJ2-3
abundance: once
v_gene: TRBV29-1
d_gene: TRBD2

CDR3aa: CASSLAGQAHEQYF
CDR3nt: TGTGCCAGCAGCTTAGCGGGACAGGCCCACGAGCAGTACTTC
j_gene: TRBJ2-7
abundance: -
v_gene: TRBV11-2
d_gene: TRBD1

CDR3aa: CASQIDLTGVSDTQYF
CDR3nt: TGTGCCAGCCAAATAGACTTAACGGGGGTTTCAGATACGCAGTATTTT
j_gene: TRBJ2-3
abundance: many
v_gene: TRBV2
d_gene: -

CDR3aa: CSASPSGPEQETQYF
CDR3nt: TGCAGTGCTAGCCCTTCGGGACCTGAACAAGAGACCCAGTACTTC
j_gene: TRBJ2-5
abundance: many
v_gene: TRBV20-1
d_gene: -

CDR3aa: CASTPNSGEQYF
CDR3nt: TGCGCCAGCACCCCTAACAGTGGAGAGCAGTACTTC
j_gene: TRBJ2-7
abundance: many
v_gene: TRBV5-1
d_gene: -

CDR3aa: CSAGRGSYEQYF
CDR3nt: TGCAGTGCCGGCCGGGGCAGCTACGAGCAGTACTTC
j_gene: TRBJ2-7
abundance: many
v_gene: TRBV29-1
d_gene: -

CDR3aa: CASSPEQGDTQYF
CDR3nt: TGTGCCAGCAGTCCCGAACAGGGAGATACGCAGTATTTT
j_gene: TRBJ2-3
abundance: few
v_gene: TRBV6-5
d_gene: -

CDR3aa: CASSIGGRSNSPLHF
CDR3nt: TGTGCCAGCAGTATCGGTGGGAGGAGCAATTCACCCCTCCACTTT
j_gene: TRBJ1-6
abundance: many
v_gene: TRBV28
d_gene: -

CDR3aa: CASSYDRQSRGAF
CDR3nt: TGTGCCAGCAGTTACGATAGACAGTCTCGCGGGGCCTTC
j_gene: TRBJ1-2
abundance: many
v_gene: TRBV6-6
d_gene: -

CDR3aa: CATSRARSQYNEQFF
CDR3nt: TGTGCCACCAGCAGAGCGAGAAGTCAGTACAATGAGCAGTTCTTC
j_gene: TRBJ2-1
abundance: many
v_gene: TRBV15
d_gene: -

CDR3aa: CASSRDSRNTEAFF
CDR3nt: TGCGCCAGCAGCCGGGACAGTCGGAACACTGAAGCTTTCTTT
j_gene: TRBJ1-1
abundance: few
v_gene: TRBV5-1
d_gene: TRBD1

CDR3aa: CASSLGQGSTGELFF
CDR3nt: TGTGCCAGCAGCTTAGGGCAGGGTAGCACCGGGGAGCTGTTTTTT
j_gene: TRBJ2-2
abundance: many
v_gene: TRBV5-5
d_gene: -

CDR3aa: CASSYSRGSKETQYF
CDR3nt: TGTGCCAGCAGTTACTCGAGGGGTTCTAAAGAGACCCAGTACTTC
j_gene: TRBJ2-5
abundance: -
v_gene: TRBV6-2/TRBV6-3
d_gene: -

CDR3aa: CASSYDLENTDTQYF
CDR3nt: TGTGCCAGCAGTTACGATCTAGAAAACACAGATACGCAGTATTTT
j_gene: TRBJ2-3
abundance: many
v_gene: TRBV6-2/TRBV6-3
d_gene: -

CDR3aa: CASSLGGGGARTDTQYF
CDR3nt: TGCGCCAGCAGCTTGGGTGGCGGGGGGGCCCGCACAGATACGCAGTATTTT
j_gene: TRBJ2-3
abundance: many
v_gene: TRBV5-1
d_gene: TRBD2

CDR3aa: CACQAYREDTEAFF
CDR3nt: TGTGCCTGCCAAGCCTACAGGGAAGACACTGAAGCTTTCTTT
j_gene: TRBJ1-1
abundance: -
v_gene: TRBV19
d_gene: -

CDR3aa: CASSLRGGGDTQYF
CDR3nt: TGTGCCAGCAGTTTGAGAGGGGGGGGAGATACGCAGTATTTT
j_gene: TRBJ2-3
abundance: -
v_gene: TRBV28
d_gene: -

CDR3aa: CNARDLRLVSHEQYF
CDR3nt: TGCAATGCTAGAGATCTCAGACTAGTTTCCCACGAGCAGTACTTC
j_gene: TRBJ2-7
abundance: -
v_gene: TRBV20-1
d_gene: -

CDR3aa: CASSPRRQAGGYGYTF
CDR3nt: TGTGCCAGCAGCCCTCGCCGACAGGCCGGCGGCTATGGCTACACCTTC
j_gene: TRBJ1-2
abundance: -
v_gene: TRBV2
d_gene: -

CDR3aa: CASSQGQGARETQYF
CDR3nt: TGTGCCAGCAGTCAGGGACAGGGGGCTCGGGAGACCCAGTACTTC
j_gene: TRBJ2-5
abundance: many
v_gene: TRBV4-2
d_gene: TRBD1

CDR3aa: CASSQGSTGSEKLFF
CDR3nt: TGTGCCAGCAGCCAAGGATCGACGGGGTCTGAAAAACTGTTTTTT
j_gene: TRBJ1-4
abundance: many
v_gene: TRBV3-1
d_gene: -

CDR3aa: CASSQPGGKETQYF
CDR3nt: TGTGCCAGCTCACAGCCGGGTGGGAAAGAGACCCAGTACTTC
j_gene: TRBJ2-5
abundance: many
v_gene: TRBV18
d_gene: -

CDR3aa: CASRIQGNYGYTF
CDR3nt: TGTGCCAGCAGGATCCAGGGGAACTATGGCTACACCTTC
j_gene: TRBJ1-2
abundance: -
v_gene: TRBV5-8
d_gene: -